The subject of this entry is one T cell receptor beta chain. This sample was included in a study of blood T cell repertoires in COVID-19. In germline, CDR1 is LGHDT, CDR2 YNNKEL (reference sequence). V gave up 4 bases and J gave up 5 bases, with 14 bases separating them. This CDR3 comprises 14 residues. This table comes from immunoSEQ multiplex PCR, and its TCRdb copy is limited to in-frame clones, with some not included. The sample lists fewer than 110,000 clones, around 84% occurring once. V is TRBV3-1 (or the pseudogene TRBV3-2) and J is TRBJ2-5; perhaps TRBD2 as D (7 bases). This sequence originates from a woman between 65 and 79 years old with active or convalescent COVID-19. The sequenced sample consisted of peripheral blood. Here the CDR3 DNA reads TGTGCCAGCAGCCTTTCGGGGGGCGGGGAGACCCAGTACTTC. Its translation is CASSLSGGGETQYF.